These 14 T cell receptor beta chains were sequenced from one sample in a study of OX40 agonist ivuxolimab in advanced cancers. Libraries were built with the immunoSEQ multiplex PCR assay. TCRdb stores this immuneACCESS table with in-frame sequences only. Part of the clones is absent; in the studies checked, under half of the shortfall reflects unresolved V genes, and no reason is known for the rest. A total of around 15,000 clones appear in this sample, more than 75% of them only once. The ten largest account for around 37% of the sample. Sequences were derived from CD4+ or CD8+ T cells sorted from blood, sampled in a trial of the OX40 agonist ivuxolimab. Source of these receptors: an adult with an advanced solid tumor such as melanoma, head and neck, liver or kidney cancer.

The chain combines TRBV7-9 with TRBJ1-2, with 7 bases fitting TRBD1. The CDR3 covers 13 residues. From germline, CDR1 is SEHNR and CDR2 FQNEAQ (reference sequence). The V segment lost 2 bases and the J segment 4 bases; nucleotides outside the gene matches: 1. The CDR3 here is CASSLRDSYGYTF. The CDR3 DNA is TGTGCCAGCAGCTTACGGGACAGCTATGGCTACACCTTC. Full variable domain (outside the CDR3, taken from reference TRBV7-9 and TRBJ1-2): DTGVSQNPRHKITKRGQNVTFRCDPISEHNRLYWYRQTLGQGPEFLTYFQNEAQLEKSRLLSDRFSAERPKGSFSTLEIQRTEQGDSAMYLCASSLRDSYGYTFGSGTRLTVV.

The chain links TRBV9 to TRBJ1-5, with D perhaps TRBD1 (5 bases). The V end was cut by 3 bases, the J end by 2 bases, with 12 bases between. CDR1 and CDR2 from the germline V gene are SGDLS and YYNGEE. The CDR3 contains 15 residues. CDR3 protein: CASSAGGFGNQPQHF. CDR3 nucleotide sequence: TGTGCCAGCAGCGCGGGGGGATTTGGCAATCAGCCCCAGCATTTT.

The chain combines TRBV14 with TRBJ2-5, with a weak D call TRBD2 (5 bases). This CDR3 region has 12 residues. Germline loops: CDR1 SGHDN, CDR2 FVKESK. Trimming cost V 1 base and J 11 bases, with 11 bases left between them. The CDR3 coding sequence is TGTGCCAGCAGCCAAGCTTTAAGGGAGCAGTACTTC. It codes for CASSQALREQYF.

The chain has TRBV7-9 and TRBJ1-5, with a weak D call TRBD1 (6 bases). From germline, CDR1 is SEHNR and CDR2 FQNEAQ (reference sequence). CDR3 length equals 12 residues. Trimming stripped 6 bases from V and 9 bases from J, with 12 bases between. CDR3 protein: CASREGGGPQHF. DNA for the CDR3: TGTGCCAGCAGAGAGGGGGGTGGGCCCCAGCATTTT.

This chain connects TRBV11-2 to TRBJ1-1, with D perhaps TRBD1 (5 bases). Germline V gives CDR1 SGHAT, CDR2 FQNNGV. The CDR3 length is 13 residues. Between the trimmed V and J ends, which lost 4 bases and 6 bases, there was a span of 12 bases. CDR3 residues: CASSWGSGSEAFF. CDR3 bases: TGTGCCAGCAGCTGGGGATCAGGGTCTGAAGCTTTCTTT. Drawing the rest from reference TRBV11-2 and TRBJ1-1, the complete variable domain is EAGVAQSPRYKIIEKRQSVAFWCNPISGHATLYWYQQILGQGPKLLIQFQNNGVVDDSQLPKDRFSAERLKGVDSTLKIQPAKLEDSAVYLCASSWGSGSEAFFGQGTRLTVV.

The chain uses TRBV5-6 and TRBJ2-1; 7 positions agree with TRBD1. The CDR3 runs 14 residues. From germline, CDR1 is SGHDT and CDR2 YYEEEE. Germline trimming cut 7 bases from V and 4 bases from J; bases unmatched to any gene: 8. CDR3 residues: CASAHGDSYNEQFF. The CDR3 DNA reads TGTGCCAGCGCCCACGGGGACAGTTACAATGAGCAGTTCTTC.

J is TRBJ2-2 and V is TRBV15, with D hard to call. CDR1 LNHNV and CDR2 YYDKDF come from the germline V gene (reference sequence). The CDR3 is 14 residues long. V gave up 5 bases and J gave up 5 bases, with 12 bases separating them. The CDR3 region is CATSGGLMTGELFF. CDR3 coding DNA: TGTGCCACCAGCGGTGGGCTGATGACCGGGGAGCTGTTTTTT.

The chain links TRBV4-3 to TRBJ2-7; 9 bases fit TRBD1. The CDR3 covers 14 residues. Looked up from germline, CDR1 is LGHNA and CDR2 is YSLEER. The trim removed 1 base at V and 2 bases at J, leaving 0 bases unmatched. CDR3 protein: CASSQGDRAYEQYF. For the CDR3, the DNA is TGCGCCAGCAGCCAAGGGGACAGGGCCTACGAGCAGTACTTC.

This clone has a single count. This chain uses TRBV4-3 with TRBJ1-2; TRBD1 matches 8 bases. This CDR3 comprises 16 residues. The germline V gene has CDR1 LGHNA and CDR2 YSLEER. The V and J ends lost 5 bases and 1 base, in that order; junction bases with no gene match: 9. CDR3 DNA sequence: TGCGCCAGCAGCAGTACAGGGGGGTTGGGTAACTATGGCTACACCTTC. Its protein is CASSSTGGLGNYGYTF.

The CDR3 bases are TGTGCCAGCAGTTACAACGGAGGGGGCATCACTGAAGCTTTCTTT. Amino acids: CASSYNGGGITEAFF. The genes are TRBV6-5 and TRBJ1-1, with 7 positions matching TRBD1. Germline CDR1 reads MNHEY; CDR2 reads SVGAGI. The V gene end was trimmed by 2 bases and the J gene end by 4 bases; junction bases not matched to a gene: 7. This CDR3 is built from 15 residues.

The chain carries TRBV7-3 and TRBJ2-1; 9 bases match TRBD2. The CDR3 is 15 amino acids. V gave up 4 bases and J gave up 1 base; unmatched junction bases: 2. Germline V CDR1 and CDR2: SGHTA, FQGTGA. The CDR3 here is CASSSLAGSYNEQFF. CDR3 DNA sequence: TGTGCCAGCAGCTCCCTAGCGGGGTCCTACAATGAGCAGTTCTTC.

The V call is TRBV29-1, the J call TRBJ2-7; the match to TRBD1 covers 9 bases. This CDR3 region has 16 residues. V shed 3 bases, J shed 3 bases, and the junction held 12 bases outside the gene matches. Per germline, CDR1 SQVTM and CDR2 ANQGSEA. The CDR3 region is CSVDWYGGTGSYEQYF. The CDR3 region has the DNA TGCAGCGTTGATTGGTATGGGGGGACAGGGAGCTACGAGCAGTACTTC.

This rearrangement joins TRBV4-3 to TRBJ1-1; possibly TRBD1 for D (5 bases). The CDR3 consists of 14 residues. Germline V gives CDR1 LGHNA, CDR2 YSLEER. Between the trimmed V and J ends, which lost 3 bases and 3 bases, there was a span of 11 bases. The DNA of the CDR3 is TGCGCCAGCAGCCAGGGGGGGTTAGACACTGAAGCTTTCTTT. Translation: CASSQGGLDTEAFF.

The chain couples TRBV5-5 to TRBJ1-2, with D hard to call. There are 14 residues in the CDR3. Trimming removed 0 bases at V and 4 bases at J, with 10 bases between. Germline V lookup: CDR1 SGHKS, CDR2 YYEKEE (reference sequence). The CDR3 reads CASSLASKAYGYTF. The CDR3 DNA reads TGTGCCAGCAGCTTGGCGTCTAAGGCCTATGGCTACACCTTC.